Sequencing of this T cell receptor beta chain was carried out in a study of shared clonotypes between healthy human individuals. Study-wide findings and caveats: Shared clonotypes across all four donors exceeded non-shared ones in generation probability.

In germline, CDR1 is SEHNR, CDR2 FQNEAQ (reference sequence). The CDR3 loop spans 14 amino acids. Trimming at V came to 4 bases and at J to 6 bases, leaving 4 bases not matched to a gene. As regards this clone: Its antigen is currently unknown.

Here immunoSEQ multiplex PCR was the method, and the copy in TCRdb shows in-frame clones only, minus some. The sample lists 2 million to 3 million clones, over 85% occurring once. The sequence came from a man younger than 35 in good health. Some clones in this sample may be carry-over from other donors' samples. The chain links TRBV7-9 to TRBJ2-2, with 8 nucleotides matching TRBD1. The sample taken for sequencing was naive CD4+ T cells from PBMCs. The sample's subset: CD45RA+ positively selected. The CDR3 is CASSWTQGAGELFF. The DNA for the CDR3 is TGTGCCAGCAGCTGGACACAGGGGGCCGGGGAGCTGTTTTTT.